One sample yielded the 2 T cell receptor beta chains listed below, sequenced in a study of human T cells and chemical hapten exposure. TCRdb processed the RACE reads anew with MiXCR; each CDR3 protein has one entry. Of 180,000 or so distinct CDR3 sequences in the sample, around 30% were seen once. Time point of the sample: pre-sensitization, week 0. Treatment of the sample: therapeutic diphenylcyclopropenone sensitization with weekly scalp DPC. The starting material was whole blood, obtained in connection with sensitization to the hapten diphenylcyclopropenone (DPC). These receptors all come from a woman in her thirties with alopecia areata. Some clones in this sample may be carry-over from other donors' samples.

The rearrangement links TRBV5-4 to TRBJ1-2; tentatively, D is TRBD1 (5 bases). V lost 4 bases to trimming and J lost 8 bases, with 18 bases between them. This CDR3 has 14 amino acids. CDR1 is SGHNT and CDR2 is YYREEE in the germline V gene (reference sequence). The CDR3 region has the DNA TGTGCCAGCAGCAACCCGACGGGGCTGGGCGGCTACACCTTC. It yields the protein CASSNPTGLGGYTF.

The chain carries TRBV20-1 and TRBJ1-2, with D perhaps matching TRBD1 (6 bases). There are 12 residues in the CDR3. Trimming stripped 6 bases from V and 7 bases from J, with 15 bases between. Germline CDR1 and CDR2: DFQATT and SNEGSKA (reference sequence). The CDR3 spells CSASTGLGGYTF. The CDR3 nucleotides are TGCAGTGCCTCAACAGGGCTTGGTGGCTACACCTTC.